This T cell receptor beta chain comes out of a study of blood T cell repertoires in COVID-19. For the study at large: Some COVID-19 samples were acute and others convalescent; all came from the United States, Italy and Spain. From T cells, B-cell-depleted T cells, or PBMCs came the material, which was cDNA or gDNA.

Per the original methods: Reference gene primer amplification in the assay estimated nucleated cell counts. Sequenced by immunoSEQ multiplex PCR; TCRdb stores in-frame clones only, minus some. The V and J calls and clone size were taken over from that table, and D and trimming were inferred from the DNA. The top ten clones hold 1.5% to 2% of a sample with about 200,000 clones, almost 90% of them seen once. The material sequenced was peripheral blood. The receptor was derived from a man aged 18 to 35 with active or convalescent COVID-19.

This chain's CDR3 is CASGLLPNRDGYTF. The CDR3 DNA reads as TGTGCTAGTGGACTGCTACCCAACAGGGATGGCTACACCTTC. The rearrangement links TRBV12-5 to TRBJ1-2; maybe TRBD1 (6 bases). Germline CDR1 reads LGHNT; CDR2 reads FRNRAP. Trimming took off 6 bases at V and 6 bases at J, with 17 bases between the two ends. CDR3 length: 14 residues.